The present entry profiles one T cell receptor beta chain with its context. This sample is drawn from a study of blood T cell repertoires in COVID-19. Study in general: Specimens from acute and convalescent COVID-19 originated in the United States, Italy and Spain.

This CDR3 has 15 residues. V lost 5 bases, J lost 5 bases, and 15 bases lay in between. Germline V gives CDR1 SGHTA, CDR2 FQGNSA. Measured with immunoSEQ multiplex PCR; TCRdb has only the in-frame clones, and not every one. Here the sample spans 130,000 to 150,000 clones, about 87% being singletons. The rearrangement links TRBV7-2 to TRBJ1-4; maybe TRBD1 (6 bases). Sequencing was performed on peripheral blood. The source of this sequence is a woman between 40 and 55 years old with acute or convalescent COVID-19. DNA for the CDR3: TGTGCCAGCAGCCAGGGGCCCTACCCCAATGAAAAACTGTTTTTT. Translating gives CASSQGPYPNEKLFF. Combining the CDR3 with reference TRBV7-2 and TRBJ1-4 gives the whole variable domain GAGVSQSPSNKVTEKGKDVELRCDPISGHTALYWYRQSLGQGLEFLIYFQGNSAPDKSGLPSDRFSAERTGGSVSTLTIQRTQQEDSAVYLCASSQGPYPNEKLFFGSGTQLSVL.